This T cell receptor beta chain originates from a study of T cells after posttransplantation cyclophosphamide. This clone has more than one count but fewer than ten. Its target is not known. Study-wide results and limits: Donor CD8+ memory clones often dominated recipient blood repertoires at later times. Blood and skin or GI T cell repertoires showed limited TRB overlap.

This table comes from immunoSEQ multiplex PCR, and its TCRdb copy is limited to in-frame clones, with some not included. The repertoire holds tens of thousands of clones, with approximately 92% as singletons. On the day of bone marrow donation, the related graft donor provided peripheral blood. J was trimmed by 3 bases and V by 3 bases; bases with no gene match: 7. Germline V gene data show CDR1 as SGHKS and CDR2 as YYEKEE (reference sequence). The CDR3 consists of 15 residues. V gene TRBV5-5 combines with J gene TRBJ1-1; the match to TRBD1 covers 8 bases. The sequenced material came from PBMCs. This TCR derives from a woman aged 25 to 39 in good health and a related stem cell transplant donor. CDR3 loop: CASSSGTGWDTEAFF. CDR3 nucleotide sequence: TGTGCCAGCAGCTCTGGGACAGGATGGGACACTGAAGCTTTCTTT.